The sequence of this T cell receptor beta chain was determined in a study of blood T cell repertoires in COVID-19. Study as a whole: COVID-19 samples collected from the United States, Italy and Spain covered acute and convalescent phases. From T cells, B-cell-depleted T cells, or PBMCs came the material, which was cDNA or gDNA.

CDR1 is LGHNA and CDR2 is YNFKEQ in the germline V gene. The CDR3 loop spans 13 amino acids. V lost 0 bases, J lost 10 bases, and 10 bases lay in between. In the original processing: Cell counts per sample came from amplifying reference gene primers. TCRdb's table, derived via immunoSEQ multiplex PCR, lists solely in-frame clones and lacks some. That table is the source of V, J and clone size, and D and trimming were worked out from the DNA. The sample holds about 280,000 clones, 85% seen once. What was sequenced was peripheral blood. The TCR sequence derives from a human donor in a cohort sampled during active COVID-19. The chain recombines TRBV4-2 with TRBJ2-1; tentative D call: TRBD2 (5 bases). CDR3 sequence reads: CASSQDPWEEQFF. The CDR3 coding sequence is TGTGCCAGCAGCCAAGATCCGTGGGAGGAGCAGTTCTTC.